This record looks at one TCR beta chain sequence and its context. Its target is not known. Time point of the sample: week 35, safety follow-up. In every dose of vaccine, 300 ug of mutant IDH1 20-mer peptide was given alongside topical imiquimod. The data were taken from a study of a mutant IDH1 vaccine in newly diagnosed glioma. TCRdb keeps only in-frame clones here, not all; method: immunoSEQ multiplex PCR. The sample lists about 46,000 clones, over 80% occurring once. The CDR3 loop spans 18 amino acids. Trimming took 2 bases from V and 0 from J; bases not matched to a gene: 4. The germline CDR1 and CDR2 sequences are SGHTA and FQGNSA.

The source is a man aged 50 to 60 with glioma. The sample was PBMCs, taken from a glioma patient whose treatment included an IDH1 peptide vaccine. The chain has TRBV7-2 and TRBJ2-6; 10 bases match TRBD1. This CDR3 is CASSLLGQGVSGANVLTF. CDR3 nucleotides: TGTGCCAGCAGCTTACTTGGACAGGGGGTCTCTGGGGCCAACGTCCTGACTTTC.